This TCR beta chain was recovered during a study of identical twins. The study, taken as a whole, reports: When twins shared out-of-frame alpha sequences, those sequences had excess low generation probability. Insertion counts were lower in abundant cord blood beta clonotypes, a trend that memory repertoires did not show. One should note that invariant MAIT and iNKT cells could partly confound zero-insertion analyses.

The CDR3 is 14 amino acids. CDR1 is LNHDA, CDR2 SQIVND, per germline (reference sequence). Trimming cost V 5 bases and J 3 bases, with 14 bases left between them. MiXCR, run by TCRdb on the 5' RACE reads, gives a single entry per CDR3 protein. The profile covers approximately 700,000 distinct CDR3 sequences, with around 6% appearing a single time and under 2% taken by the ten largest. This clonotype came up a few times. Its antigen is not known. Sequenced input: naive T cells sorted from blood. The V call is TRBV19, the J call TRBJ2-7; possible D gene TRBD2, 5 bases. This clonotype was sampled from a man aged 18 to 35 in good health. CDR3 protein: CASSAGLGDYEQYV. For the CDR3, the DNA is TGTGCCAGTAGTGCCGGACTTGGAGACTACGAGCAGTACGTC.